Described below is a single TCR beta chain sequence and its context. The CDR3 is 16 amino acids. The V end lost 0 bases, the J end lost 4 bases, and 13 bases lay between the germline ends. Germline assignment: CDR1 ENHRY and CDR2 SYGVKD. This entry comes from a study of blood T cell repertoires in COVID-19. Study in general: The origin of the acute and convalescent COVID-19 samples was the United States, Italy and Spain.

The table came from immunoSEQ multiplex PCR; TCRdb's copy has only in-frame clones and leaves some out. This table has a few hundred thousand clones, more than 85% appearing once. This TCR was sampled from a woman in her thirties who had recovered from COVID-19. Sequenced: PBMCs or T cells enriched from blood (not recorded which). J is TRBJ1-3 and V is TRBV10-3, with D hard to call. As DNA, the CDR3 is TGTGCCATCAGTGAGTCGAGACACAACCTCGGAAACACCATATATTTT. Translated: CAISESRHNLGNTIYF.